Following are 2 T cell receptor beta chains from one sample sequenced in a study of HIV-infected patients and healthy controls. Each CDR3 protein gets one entry after TCRdb re-called the 5' RACE reads with MiXCR. The sample has tens of thousands of distinct CDR3 sequences, around 16% seen once; the top ten hold approximately 5%. The sequencing sample was made of CD4+ T cells from blood. These TCRs come from a human donor in good health.

This clonotype was counted only a few times. J is TRBJ2-5 and V is TRBV6-2 or TRBV6-3; D perhaps matches TRBD1 (5 bases). The length of the CDR3 is 13 residues. Germline V gene data show CDR1 as MNHEY and CDR2 as SVGEGT. Trimming stripped 2 bases from V and 5 bases from J, with 9 bases between. CDR3 region: CASSYPGMETQYF. The CDR3 coding sequence is TGTGCCAGCAGTTACCCAGGGATGGAGACCCAGTACTTC.

This clonotype has ten or more counts. This chain links TRBV6-1 with TRBJ2-3, with 10 bases lining up with TRBD2. Germline V CDR1 and CDR2: MNHNS, SASEGT. The CDR3 contains 16 residues. V was pared by 2 bases and J by 0 bases, with 2 bases of the junction left unmatched. The CDR3 spells CASSEIAGGSTDTQYF. The CDR3 DNA follows: TGTGCCAGCAGTGAAATAGCGGGGGGAAGCACAGATACGCAGTATTTT.